This T cell receptor (beta chain) was sequenced in a study of OX40 agonist ivuxolimab in advanced cancers. Comment on this clone: A read error may produce the germline difference seen at one junction end.

Germline V gene lookup returns CDR1 MGHRA and CDR2 YSYEKL. This CDR3 is 13 amino acids long. Data came from immunoSEQ multiplex PCR; TCRdb stores just in-frame clones and leaves some out. Of around 76,000 clones detected, around 87% appear once; the ten largest clones hold approximately 7.7%. The chain couples TRBV4-1 to TRBJ1-2, with D maybe TRBD1 (6 bases). The TCR was taken from an adult with an advanced solid tumor such as melanoma, head and neck, liver or kidney cancer. The sequences come from CD4+ or CD8+ T cells sorted from blood, collected in a trial of the OX40 agonist ivuxolimab. This CDR3 reads CASSPRTGNPTDF. The CDR3 DNA is TGCGCCAGCAGCCCCCGAACAGGGAACCCTACCGACTTC.